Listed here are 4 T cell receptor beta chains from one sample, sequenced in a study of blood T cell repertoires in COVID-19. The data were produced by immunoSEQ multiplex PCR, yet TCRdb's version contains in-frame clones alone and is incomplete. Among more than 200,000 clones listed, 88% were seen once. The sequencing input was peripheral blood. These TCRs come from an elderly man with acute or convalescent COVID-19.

For the CDR3, the DNA is TGTGCCAGCAGCAGGACAGGGTTTGAGCCCCAGCATTTT. Amino acid sequence: CASSRTGFEPQHF. This chain connects TRBV7-9 to TRBJ1-5; 8 nucleotides line up with TRBD1. The V and J ends lost 5 bases and 8 bases, in that order; junction bases with no gene match: 5. Germline-derived CDR1 and CDR2 are SEHNR and FQNEAQ (reference sequence). This CDR3 has 13 residues. The full variable domain, completed using reference TRBV7-9 and TRBJ1-5, is DTGVSQNPRHKITKRGQNVTFRCDPISEHNRLYWYRQTLGQGPEFLTYFQNEAQLEKSRLLSDRFSAERPKGSFSTLEIQRTEQGDSAMYLCASSRTGFEPQHFGDGTRLSIL.

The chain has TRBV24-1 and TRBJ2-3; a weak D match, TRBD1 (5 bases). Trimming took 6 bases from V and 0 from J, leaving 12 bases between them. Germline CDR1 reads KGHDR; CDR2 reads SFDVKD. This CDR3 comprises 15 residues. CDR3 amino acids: CATSSARQSTDTQYF. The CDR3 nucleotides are TGTGCCACCAGTAGCGCTAGACAGAGCACAGATACGCAGTATTTT.

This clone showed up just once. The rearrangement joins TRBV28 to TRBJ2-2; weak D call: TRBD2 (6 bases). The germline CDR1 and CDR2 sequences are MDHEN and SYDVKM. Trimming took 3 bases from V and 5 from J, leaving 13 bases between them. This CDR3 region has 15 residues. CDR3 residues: CASSFYREFTGELFF. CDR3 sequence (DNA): TGTGCCAGCAGTTTCTATCGGGAGTTTACCGGGGAGCTGTTTTTT.

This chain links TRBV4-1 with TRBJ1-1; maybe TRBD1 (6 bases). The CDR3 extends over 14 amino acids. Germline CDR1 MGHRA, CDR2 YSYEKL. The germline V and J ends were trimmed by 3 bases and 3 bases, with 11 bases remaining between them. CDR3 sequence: CASSHTGRDTEAFF. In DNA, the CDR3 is TGCGCCAGCAGCCATACAGGGAGGGACACTGAAGCTTTCTTT.